This T cell receptor beta chain stems from a study of T cells in narcolepsy (dated by TCRdb to about 2018). Some background on the complete study: The study enrolled patients with narcolepsy type 1 or type 2 (NT1, NT2) together with healthy control donors. To look for autoreactive T cells in narcolepsy patients that target self-antigens of hypocretin neurons (hypocretin, TRIB2), the study used TCR Vbeta sequencing to follow clonotypes in blood and CSF.

For TCR Vbeta sequencing, memory CD4+ T cells were sorted ex vivo from the peripheral blood of narcolepsy patients and healthy controls. Receptors were amplified or captured by the immunoSEQ multiplex PCR assay. TCRdb carries this immuneACCESS record with in-frame sequences only. Its versions omit some clonotypes, under half of them owing to an unresolved V gene in the studies checked, with the rest unexplained. Across this sample there are 28,000 or so clones, with around nine tenths seen only once. Of the sample, around 1.1% is held by the ten largest clones. From its cysteine to its phenylalanine, the CDR3 spans 16 amino acids. The retained sequence is limited to the CDR3, 48 bases, with the frame set at the first base. CDR1 and CDR2 are read off the germline V gene as SGHDT and YYEEEE. V trim: 4 bases; J trim: 5 bases; unmatched bases: 6. Paper-wide results and their limitations: Numbers of sequenced blood memory CD4+ clonotypes were comparable, with averages of some 40,000 in patients and fewer than 35,000 in controls. No sequences matching autoreactive T cell clones were contained in some blood memory CD4+ repertoires from patients and controls. Plots comparing CSF and blood CD4+ T cell clonotypes from the same patient highlighted HCRT-specific and TRIB2-specific autoreactive clonotypes. Autoreactive clonotypes were reported to be detected serially in the blood of the same patients and of different patients, but not in the blood of healthy controls.

In the case of this clone: Its recognized antigen is unknown. No per-base quality is available; no much larger clone lies one base away.

The chain couples TRBV5-6 to TRBJ2-1; 13 nucleotides in the junction match TRBD2. Sequencing used CD45RA- memory CD4+ T cells from PBMCs. The cell subset or site label of this sample denotes: memory T cells sorted ex vivo from peripheral blood. This receptor was taken from a human donor with narcolepsy. The nucleotide sequence is given as TGTGCCAGCAGCCGACTAGCGGGGGGACTGAACAATGAGCAGTTCTTC. The encoded protein is CASSRLAGGLNNEQFF.